These T cell receptor beta chains were read from a single sample in a study of cytomegalovirus exposure and HLA in healthy donors. TCRdb's copy holds only in-frame clones and misses some; the assay was immunoSEQ multiplex PCR. This sample has more than 95,000 clones, with 65% to 80% found just once. Input material: PBMCs. The receptors were sampled from a female donor in good health and CMV-seropositive. CDR3s leave out the opening cysteine and the closing phenylalanine or tryptophan.

TRBJ2-7 TRBV5-1 ASRRPTGWEQY
TRBJ2-1 TRBV6-5 ASSYATGDEQF
TRBJ2-3 TRBV5-4 ASSRRGQGPDTQY
TRBJ2-7 TRBV5-1 ASSLVSADQGYEQY
TRBJ2-3 TRBV7-2 ASSLGGQGSTDTQY
TRBJ2-1 TRBV7-6 ASSLQGGSYNEQF
TRBJ2-1 TRBV6-1 ASSELAGSYNEQF
TRBJ2-2 TRBV6-1 ASSGINTGPHSNTGELF
TRBJ2-1 TRBV4-3 ASSPSMDREYNEQF
TRBJ2-3 TRBV5-4 ASSLSGPRRDTQY
TRBJ1-1 TRBV30 AWSVQGPTEAF
TRBJ2-7 TRBV14 ASSQEPPGGFPYEQY
TRBJ1-1 TRBV11-2 ASSLGGRTEAF
TRBJ2-7 TRBV7-8 ASSLRLAGSREQY
TRBJ2-7 TRBV9 ASSVGITGVYEQY
TRBJ2-7 TRBV10-3 AIRAGSYEQY
TRBJ2-7 TRBV7-3 ALTGGGYEQY
TRBJ2-1 TRBV9 ASSDREAGADEQF
NA TRBV5-4 ASREGGTSGRRSAEQY
TRBJ2-7 TRBV9 ASSPPGLSYEQY
TRBJ2-1 TRBV5-1 ASSLGQGRNEQF
TRBJ2-7 TRBV6-1 ASSVGGRGY
TRBJ1-2 TRBV19 ASSMVTANGYT
TRBJ2-2 TRBV7-2 ASSLERGQVTGELF
TRBJ1-1 TRBV20-1 SAKGQGEAF
TRBJ1-2 TRBV2 ASRAQGGPNYGYT
TRBJ1-6 TRBV7-6 ASSFRGTESPLH
TRBJ1-5 TRBV5-1 ASSLGQANQPQH
TRBJ2-7 TRBV11-2 ASSFTLSGGGAYEQY
TRBJ2-1 TRBV4-1 ASSLTSVEQF
TRBJ1-2 TRBV6-5 ASGERYGYT
TRBJ2-5 TRBV28 ASSWGRGETQY